This T cell receptor beta chain appears in the sequencing data of a study of blood T cell repertoires in COVID-19. Study-level background: Collection of acute and convalescent COVID-19 samples took place in the United States, Italy and Spain. PBMCs, B-cell-depleted T cells, or T cells provided the cDNA or gDNA that made up the material.

There are 17 residues in the CDR3. Between the trimmed V and J ends, which lost 0 bases and 1 base, there was a span of 15 bases. Original data processing: By means of reference gene primer amplification, nucleated cell counts were estimated. The assay was immunoSEQ multiplex PCR, and TCRdb's table has in-frame clones only and misses some. The V and J calls and clone size come from that table; D and trimming were worked out from the DNA. The sample holds 60,000 to 70,000 clones, approximately 83% seen once. The TCR sequence derives from a woman in her sixties with acute or convalescent COVID-19. The gene calls are TRBV23-1 and TRBJ2-5, with D unresolved. TRBV23-1 is an ORF; its function is uncertain. Sequencing was done on a sample of peripheral blood. The CDR3 spells CASSQSPFPVLQETQYF. The CDR3 DNA reads as TGCGCCAGCAGTCAATCACCCTTCCCGGTACTCCAAGAGACCCAGTACTTC.